The clone carrying this T cell receptor (beta chain) was detected many times. This record belongs to a study of tumor-infiltrating lymphocytes in oesophageal squamous cell carcinoma. This CDR3 comprises 14 residues. Trimming took off 5 bases at V and 0 bases at J, with 10 bases between the two ends. Germline CDR1 MDHEN, CDR2 SYDVKM. TCRdb reprocessed the PCR reads with MiXCR, giving one entry per CDR3 protein. The data hold thousands of distinct CDR3 sequences, with approximately 14% observed a single time. The receptor was isolated from a male donor with esophageal squamous cell carcinoma. The sample consisted of blood. The gene calls are TRBV28 and TRBJ1-1; D gene uncertain. The CDR3 reads CASSAPGLNTEAFF. As DNA, the CDR3 is TGTGCCAGCAGTGCCCCGGGCTTGAACACTGAAGCTTTCTTT.